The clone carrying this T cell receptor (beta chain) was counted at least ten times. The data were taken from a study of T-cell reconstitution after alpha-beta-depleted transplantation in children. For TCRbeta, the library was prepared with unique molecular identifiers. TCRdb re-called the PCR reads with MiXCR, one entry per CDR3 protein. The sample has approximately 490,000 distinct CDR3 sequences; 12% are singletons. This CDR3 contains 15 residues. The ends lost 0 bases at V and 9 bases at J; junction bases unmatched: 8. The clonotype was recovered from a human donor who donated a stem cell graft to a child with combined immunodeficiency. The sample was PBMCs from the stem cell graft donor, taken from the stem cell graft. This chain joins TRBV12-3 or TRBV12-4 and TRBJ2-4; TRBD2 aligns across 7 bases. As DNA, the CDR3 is TGTGCCAGCAGTTTAGCGCCAAGCGGGATAGGCATTCAGTACTTC. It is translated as CASSLAPSGIGIQYF.